This T cell receptor beta chain appears in the sequencing data of a study of cytomegalovirus exposure and HLA in healthy donors. Whole-study results and caveats: Productive status was seen about 90% or about 30% of the time for most TCR beta V segments in an earlier analysis.

This PCR relied on a set of 60 Vbeta primers and 13 Jbeta primers. Repertoires were generated with immunoSEQ multiplex PCR, while TCRdb's copy carries only in-frame clones and drops some. The sample shows some 100,000 clones, less than 70% of them seen only once. The CDR3 covers 16 residues. With V trimmed by 3 bases and J by 4 bases, 7 bases remained unmatched. The germline V gene has CDR1 SGHVS and CDR2 FQNEAQ. To note about this clone: The antigen is undetermined.

This sequence was found in a woman in her 70s in good health and CMV-seropositive. The sample taken for sequencing was PBMCs. The genes are TRBV7-8 and TRBJ2-3; 10 bases agree with TRBD2. CDR3 region: CASSFAGLAVADTQYF. CDR3 nucleotides: TGTGCCAGCAGCTTCGCAGGACTAGCGGTGGCAGATACGCAGTATTTT. Together with reference TRBV7-8 and TRBJ2-3, the CDR3 gives the full variable domain: GAGVSQSPRYKVAKRGQDVALRCDPISGHVSLFWYQQALGQGPEFLTYFQNEAQLDKSGLPSDRFFAERPEGSVSTLKIQRTQQEDSAVYLCASSFAGLAVADTQYFGPGTRLTVL.